This T cell receptor (beta chain) stems from a study of T cells in Graves' hyperthyroidism and ophthalmopathy. It was RNA transcripts that yielded the amplified TCR beta CDR3 regions. In the first-round RT-PCR of the TCR CDR3, the HTBI primer set was used. TCRdb independently ran MiXCR on the multiplex PCR reads; one entry per CDR3 protein. This sample has hundreds of thousands of distinct CDR3 sequences, with approximately 14% found just once. This clonotype has more than one count but fewer than ten. Graves' hyperthyroidism is called stable when ophthalmopathy does not progress within 18 months. Participants, patients aged 18 to 65, had newly diagnosed hyperthyroidism with a duration under 2 months. The study excluded patients with uncontrolled infection, other autoimmune disease, pregnancy or lactation. The TCR was taken from a young woman with Graves' hyperthyroidism. Material: blood.

The CDR3 DNA reads as TGTGCCAGCAGCCCCGGGGGGCTAGCTTCCACCGGGGAGCTGTTTTTT. Its protein is CASSPGGLASTGELFF. This chain uses TRBV4-2 with TRBJ2-2; D might be TRBD2 (7 bases). V was cut by 4 bases and J by 4 bases, with 16 bases left in between. CDR1 and CDR2 (germline): LGHNA, YNFKEQ. This CDR3 spans 16 amino acids.